These 27 T cell receptor beta chains were all obtained from the same sample, sequenced in a study of shared clonotypes between healthy human individuals. Selected positively for CCR7 and CD45RO-negative, naive CD8 cells excluded terminally differentiated effector memory CD45RA+ cells. Here immunoSEQ multiplex PCR was the method, and the copy in TCRdb shows in-frame clones only, minus some. The table records some 2,000,000 clones, about 95% of them present only once. The sequenced sample consisted of naive CD8+ T cells sorted from blood. The receptors come from a man aged 18 to 29 in good health.

The gene calls are TRBV19 and TRBJ2-1; 8 bases line up with TRBD2. This CDR3 is built from 16 residues. The germline V gene encodes CDR1 LNHDA and CDR2 SQIVND (reference sequence). V shed 0 bases, J shed 0 bases, and the junction held 1 base outside the gene matches. The CDR3 DNA sequence: TGTGCCAGTAGTATAGAAAGCGGGAGCTCCTACAATGAGCAGTTCTTC. Translated: CASSIESGSSYNEQFF.

This clone was counted a single time. Distinct nucleotide sequences in the sample also encode this CDR3. The chain has TRBV27 and TRBJ2-7; the match to TRBD2 covers 9 bases. Germline V gene data show CDR1 as MNHEY and CDR2 as SMNVEV (reference sequence). V was pared by 9 bases and J by 0 bases, with 3 bases of the junction left unmatched. The CDR3 length is 13 residues. The CDR3 bases are TGTGCCAGTGGTAGCGGGAGCTCCTACGAGCAGTACTTC. Translated: CASGSGSSYEQYF.

The chain is built from TRBV2 and TRBJ1-1; no definite D call. The V gene's germline CDR1 is SNHLY and CDR2 FYNNEI. The germline V and J ends were trimmed by 6 bases and 4 bases, with 18 bases remaining between them. This CDR3 is 15 amino acids long. CDR3 bases: TGTGCCAGCAGCGGCGGCATGGACGTCAGCACTGAAGCTTTCTTT. It codes for CASSGGMDVSTEAFF.

This clone was seen more than once but under ten times. This sample includes further DNA sequences coding for the same CDR3. This rearrangement joins TRBV9 to TRBJ1-1; no clear D gene. This CDR3 has 13 amino acids. Germline assignment: CDR1 SGDLS and CDR2 YYNGEE. Trimming removed 0 bases from V and 5 bases from J, with 8 bases in between. The CDR3: CASSVGTGTEAFF. CDR3 sequence (DNA): TGTGCCAGCAGCGTAGGGACGGGGACTGAAGCTTTCTTT.

The chain employs TRBV27 and TRBJ2-7, with 7 bases fitting TRBD2. The germline CDR1 and CDR2 sequences are MNHEY and SMNVEV (reference sequence). This CDR3 region has 15 residues. Trimming cost V 5 bases and J 0 bases; bases outside gene matches: 7. CDR3 in amino acids: CASSLLATYSYEQYF. The CDR3 DNA reads as TGTGCCAGCAGTCTACTAGCGACCTACTCCTACGAGCAGTACTTC.

CDR3 sequence: CASSLGAGTGNEQFF. Here the CDR3 DNA reads TGTGCCAGCAGCTTAGGGGCAGGAACAGGCAATGAGCAGTTCTTC. The V gene is TRBV11-1, the J gene TRBJ2-1; D perhaps matches TRBD1 (5 bases). Trimming took off 1 base at V and 6 bases at J, with 13 bases between the two ends. The CDR3 length is 15 residues. In germline, CDR1 is SGHAT, CDR2 FQDESV (reference sequence).

The chain recombines TRBV11-3 with TRBJ2-2; D may be TRBD2 (5 bases). Germline lookup yields CDR1 SGHNT and CDR2 YENEEA. The CDR3 totals 13 residues. V was cut by 3 bases and J by 7 bases, with 9 bases left in between. The DNA for the CDR3 is TGTGCCAGCAGCTTTTCCGGACTCGGGGAGCTGTTTTTT. Translating it yields CASSFSGLGELFF. Full variable domain (rest looked up from reference TRBV11-3 and TRBJ2-2): EAGVVQSPRYKIIEKKQPVAFWCNPISGHNTLYWYLQNLGQGPELLIRYENEEAVDDSQLPKDRFSAERLKGVDSTLKIQPAELGDSAVYLCASSFSGLGELFFGEGSRLTVL.

The CDR3 loop reads CASSDPDRGRPNEQFF. CDR3 nucleotide sequence: TGTGCCAGCAGTGACCCCGACAGGGGGAGGCCCAATGAGCAGTTCTTC. This chain uses TRBV2 with TRBJ2-1; 9 bases agree with TRBD1. The germline V gene encodes CDR1 SNHLY and CDR2 FYNNEI. The CDR3 spans 16 residues. Trimming at V came to 3 bases and at J to 6 bases, leaving 9 bases not matched to a gene.

The CDR3 nucleotides are TGTGCCATCGATCCGGGAGACACCGGGGAGCTGTTTTTT. Its protein product is CAIDPGDTGELFF. The rearrangement joins TRBV10-3 to TRBJ2-2, with D perhaps matching TRBD2 (6 bases). The CDR3 length is 13 residues. CDR1 ENHRY and CDR2 SYGVKD come from the germline V gene. The ends were cut back, 8 bases at V and 3 bases at J, with 10 bases in the middle.

V and J are TRBV4-2 and TRBJ2-1; D is undetermined. The germline CDR1 and CDR2 sequences are LGHNA and YNFKEQ. This CDR3 spans 13 amino acids. V lost 0 bases and J 5 bases, leaving 5 bases between the germline ends. CDR3 residues: CASSQETHNEQFF. Here the CDR3 DNA reads TGTGCCAGCAGCCAAGAGACGCACAATGAGCAGTTCTTC.

The table lists this clone with a few counts. J is TRBJ1-6 and V is TRBV4-1; D is uncertain. This CDR3 contains 14 residues. V lost 1 base and J 7 bases, leaving 8 bases between the germline ends. Germline V gene data show CDR1 as MGHRA and CDR2 as YSYEKL. CDR3 nucleotide sequence: TGCGCCAGCAGCCAAGGCCCAGAAAATTCACCCCTCCACTTT. It encodes CASSQGPENSPLHF.

This clone was seen just once. The V and J genes are TRBV6-1 and TRBJ1-4; 8 bases align to TRBD1. CDR1 and CDR2 (germline): MNHNS, SASEGT. The CDR3 spans 16 residues. The junction had 6 bases not matched to a gene; V was cut back by 0 bases and J by 6 bases. In nucleotides, the CDR3 is TGTGCCAGCAGTGAAGCCCGTGCGACAGGGGATGAAAAACTGTTTTTT. It codes for CASSEARATGDEKLFF.

V gene TRBV27 combines with J gene TRBJ1-1; D perhaps matches TRBD1 (6 bases). V dropped 2 bases and J dropped 2 bases, with 12 bases sitting between them. Germline CDR1 and CDR2: MNHEY and SMNVEV (reference sequence). This CDR3 spans 15 amino acids. The CDR3 DNA is TGTGCCAGCAGTTTACTTTGGGGGGCTAACACTGAAGCTTTCTTT. As protein: CASSLLWGANTEAFF.

V usage is TRBV19 and J usage is TRBJ2-1, with D maybe TRBD2 (5 bases). The CDR3 covers 15 residues. CDR1 is LNHDA and CDR2 is SQIVND in the germline V gene (reference sequence). V was cut by 2 bases and J by 10 bases, with 18 bases left in between. CDR3 protein: CASSITGMISTEQFF. CDR3 coding DNA: TGTGCCAGTAGTATAACGGGGATGATTTCGACGGAGCAGTTCTTC.

The chain has TRBV6-1 and TRBJ2-1, with 7 bases identical to TRBD2. This CDR3 spans 13 amino acids. CDR1 and CDR2 from the germline V gene are MNHNS and SASEGT. The junction had 4 bases not matched to a gene; V was cut back by 7 bases and J by 4 bases. The CDR3 nucleotides are TGTGCCAGCACGGGCGGGGGATACAATGAGCAGTTCTTC. This codes for CASTGGGYNEQFF.

The chain uses TRBV27 and TRBJ1-3; 8 bases agree with TRBD1. CDR3 length equals 16 residues. The trim removed 3 bases at V and 2 bases at J, leaving 6 bases unmatched. CDR1 and CDR2 (germline): MNHEY, SMNVEV (reference sequence). The DNA of the CDR3 is TGTGCCAGCAGTTTTTCGACAGGGGAAGCTGGAAACACCATATATTTT. Translation gives CASSFSTGEAGNTIYF.

The chain couples TRBV4-2 to TRBJ2-1, with TRBD2 matching 9 bases. The germline V gene has CDR1 LGHNA and CDR2 YNFKEQ. The CDR3 is 16 residues long. V lost 1 base to trimming and J lost 2 bases; unmatched junction nucleotides: 3. CDR3 nucleotide sequence: TGTGCCAGCAGCCAAGTGGCTAGCGGGGCCTACAATGAGCAGTTCTTC. Its translation: CASSQVASGAYNEQFF.

This sequence joins TRBV9 and TRBJ1-6; no firm D call. Trimming cost V 0 bases and J 8 bases, with 12 bases left between them. This CDR3 contains 15 residues. The germline CDR1 and CDR2 sequences are SGDLS and YYNGEE. CDR3 sequence reads: CASSVGAYGDSPLHF. CDR3 nucleotide sequence: TGTGCCAGCAGCGTAGGTGCGTACGGAGATTCACCCCTCCACTTT.

This chain connects TRBV11-2 to TRBJ2-1; D remains ambiguous. The ends were cut back, 3 bases at V and 8 bases at J, with 2 bases in the middle. The length of the CDR3 is 10 residues. CDR1 and CDR2 from the germline V gene are SGHAT and FQNNGV. The CDR3 bases are TGTGCCAGCAGCTTCCATGAGCAGTTCTTC. Translated, it gives CASSFHEQFF. Variable domain in full (rest from reference TRBV11-2 and TRBJ2-1): EAGVAQSPRYKIIEKRQSVAFWCNPISGHATLYWYQQILGQGPKLLIQFQNNGVVDDSQLPKDRFSAERLKGVDSTLKIQPAKLEDSAVYLCASSFHEQFFGPGTRLTVL.

J is TRBJ2-7 and V is TRBV10-3; 7 bases agree with TRBD1. J gave up 2 bases and V 6 bases, and 7 bases lay outside the gene matches. There are 14 residues in the CDR3. CDR1 and CDR2 from the germline V gene are ENHRY and SYGVKD. The CDR3 DNA reads TGTGCCATCAGCAAGGGGGCCTCTACCTACGAGCAGTACTTC. This sequence encodes CAISKGASTYEQYF.

The rearrangement links TRBV18 to TRBJ2-1; D uncertain. The V end lost 3 bases, the J end lost 2 bases, and 11 bases lay between the germline ends. CDR3 length: 15 amino acids. Germline values: CDR1 KGHSH, CDR2 LQKENI. The DNA for the CDR3 is TGTGCCAGCTCACCCGACGCGGAGACCTACAATGAGCAGTTCTTC. Residues: CASSPDAETYNEQFF.

This chain joins TRBV7-9 and TRBJ1-2; TRBD1 might be the D (6 bases). CDR1 is SEHNR and CDR2 is FQNEAQ in the germline V gene (reference sequence). V lost 5 bases and J 6 bases, leaving 19 bases between the germline ends. The CDR3 totals 15 residues. CDR3 nucleotides: TGTGCCAGCAGCCCACCCCTGGGGGCAGGGAATGGCTACACCTTC. This gives the protein CASSPPLGAGNGYTF.

The chain uses TRBV29-1 and TRBJ1-1, with unresolved D. CDR1 is SQVTM and CDR2 is ANQGSEA in the germline V gene. The CDR3 spans 13 residues. V was trimmed by 7 bases and J by 0 bases, leaving 12 bases between them. CDR3 bases: TGCAGCGGATCCGGGTTCCTGAACACTGAAGCTTTCTTT. Protein product: CSGSGFLNTEAFF.

This clone was seen a single time. Germline and junction disagree at one end, which may indicate a read error. This chain connects TRBV4-3 to TRBJ2-1; D is unresolved. Per the germline V gene, CDR1 is LGHNA and CDR2 is YSLEER. CDR3 length: 13 amino acids. CDR3 sequence (DNA): TGCGCCAGCAGCCTCAGCCGGACGGAACCTCTCATCTTC. Translated, it gives CASSLSRTEPLIF.

The J gene is TRBJ1-4, the V gene TRBV5-6; TRBD1 matches 7 bases. Germline loops: CDR1 SGHDT, CDR2 YYEEEE. This CDR3 region has 17 residues. The trim removed 0 bases at V and 7 bases at J, leaving 12 bases unmatched. This chain's CDR3 is CASSLEGTTGFSEKLFF. The CDR3 DNA reads TGTGCCAGCAGCTTGGAGGGTACGACAGGGTTTAGTGAAAAACTGTTTTTT. The entire variable domain, with the rest obtained from reference TRBV5-6 and TRBJ1-4, is as follows: DAGVTQSPTHLIKTRGQQVTLRCSPKSGHDTVSWYQQALGQGPQFIFQYYEEEERQRGNFPDRFSGHQFPNYSSELNVNALLLGDSALYLCASSLEGTTGFSEKLFFGSGTQLSVL.

The chain uses TRBV6-5 and TRBJ1-1; D is unclear. This CDR3 contains 13 residues. The germline gives CDR1 MNHEY, CDR2 SVGAGI. The ends were cut back, 6 bases at V and 1 base at J, with 9 bases in the middle. The CDR3 reads CASRMGWNTEAFF. CDR3 nucleotides: TGTGCCAGCAGAATGGGGTGGAACACTGAAGCTTTCTTT.

The chain couples TRBV9 to TRBJ1-2; a weak D match, TRBD1 (5 bases). The V end lost 4 bases, the J end lost 4 bases, and 14 bases lay between the germline ends. CDR3 length: 14 residues. CDR1 SGDLS and CDR2 YYNGEE come from the germline V gene. CDR3: CASSTQGGGYGYTF. For the CDR3, the DNA is TGTGCCAGCAGCACCCAGGGAGGTGGCTATGGCTACACCTTC.